Reported below is one T cell receptor beta chain. Antigen: not known. The CDR3 totals 16 residues. In germline, CDR1 is SGHTA, CDR2 FQGNSA. Trimming took off 5 bases at V and 0 bases at J, with 11 bases between the two ends. Primers used in a second PCR of roughly 6 to 11 cycles were a sample-barcoded 5' primer and a J-beta primer mix. TCRdb ran MiXCR on the 5' RACE reads and lists one entry per CDR3 protein. The sample has over a million distinct CDR3 sequences, about 42% seen once. These data originate in a study of blood T cells in healthy people across ages. Findings and caveats of the study: Percentage of naive T cells showed a strong correlation with TCR beta diversity. In long-lived donors, naive CD4+ cell counts and diversity exceeded those of aged donors.

The rearrangement links TRBV7-2 to TRBJ2-6, with a tentative D call TRBD1 (6 bases). The receptor was derived from a woman younger than 35 in good health. Sequences were obtained from blood. CDR3 sequence (DNA): TGTGCCAGCAGCCAAAAAGGGGGCTCTGGGGCCAACGTCCTGACTTTC. It is translated as CASSQKGGSGANVLTF. The whole variable domain, remainder taken from reference TRBV7-2 and TRBJ2-6, is GAGVSQSPSNKVTEKGKDVELRCDPISGHTALYWYRQSLGQGLEFLIYFQGNSAPDKSGLPSDRFSAERTGGSVSTLTIQRTQQEDSAVYLCASSQKGGSGANVLTFGAGSRLTVL.